A selection of T cell receptor beta chains follows, all from one sample in a study of beta chain features in type 1 diabetes. Measured with immunoSEQ multiplex PCR; TCRdb has only the in-frame clones, and not every one. The repertoire consists of under 250,000 clones, with roughly 10% occurring once and the leading ten covering 1% to 1.5%. Input material: central memory CD4+ T cells from blood. Receptors were obtained from a man between 18 and 35 years old in good health. The conserved cysteine and the conserved F or W are not part of the CDR3 here. The order of the fields is V gene, J gene, CDR3 protein.

TRBV7-2	TRBJ2-3	ASSALEDTQY
TRBV30	TRBJ2-7	AWSLLSYEQY
TRBV19	TRBJ2-1	ASSITSGSGEQF
TRBV29-1	TRBJ1-2	SALRAGQGYT
TRBV30	TRBJ2-5	AWRRLAGGLTTETQY
TRBV5-6	TRBJ2-3	ASSSGSGVLTDTQY
TRBV9	TRBJ2-1	ASSTRRIRGPSYEQF
TRBV27	TRBJ2-5	ASSLSAGWEETQY
TRBV13	TRBJ2-3	ASSLPSQADTQY
TRBV28	TRBJ2-5	ASSSPLGGQETQY
TRBV9	TRBJ2-5	ASSVGLEETQY
TRBV2	TRBJ2-3	ASSEERTRTDTQY
TRBV5-6	TRBJ1-2	ASSPGSIYGYT
TRBV30	TRBJ2-3	AWSGDRGGTDTQY
TRBV30	TRBJ1-4	AWSANEKLF
TRBV28	TRBJ2-4	ASGPYRDKNIQY
TRBV30	TRBJ1-4	AWSVRSRFGEKLF
TRBV7-2	TRBJ2-1	ASSPGDRREQF
TRBV30	TRBJ2-3	AWSGLAGRTDTQY
TRBV6-5	TRBJ2-2	ASTPGLVGTGELF
TRBV2	TRBJ2-7	AISEDGASGSMDYEQY
TRBV2	TRBJ2-2	ASGEGQGSGELF
TRBV27	TRBJ2-1	ASVKIAGARDNEQF
TRBV12-5	TRBJ2-5	ASGPGTSDQETQY
TRBV30	TRBJ2-1	AWNGRREQF
TRBV4-3	TRBJ2-1	ASSPQLAGIYNEQF
TRBV9	TRBJ2-5	ASSVERSGIWETQY
TRBV4-2	TRBJ2-5	ASSQDLSGRAGETQY
TRBV4-1	TRBJ2-7	ASSQGLAGLSYEQY
TRBV7-9	TRBJ2-5	ASSLGEGTQY
TRBV19	TRBJ2-2	ASSSQGASFGELF
TRBV5-1	TRBJ2-3	ASSLEGRPSTDTQY
TRBV10-3	TRBJ2-7	AGPDRQAYEQY
TRBV5-1	TRBJ1-2	ASSLNGDSAYGYT
TRBV21-1	TRBJ2-7	ASSKALTLRYEQY
TRBV30	TRBJ1-1	AWSVLAGTEAF
TRBV30	TRBJ1-1	AWSVSGGNTEAF
TRBV4-1	TRBJ2-1	ASSQGSSGRPRNEQF
TRBV9	TRBJ2-1	ASSPPPRASGRNEQF
TRBV10-3	TRBJ2-5	AISESTQETQY
TRBV6-1	TRBJ1-1	ASSSSGGVGVAF